This is a list of T cell receptor beta chains from one sample in a study of early stage breast cancer tumors. Clones were sequenced by immunoSEQ multiplex PCR, and TCRdb holds only the in-frame ones, with some missing. This table holds 28,000 or so clones, roughly 81% found once. Sample: blood. These receptors all come from a middle-aged person with breast cancer. The CDR3 runs from the conserved cysteine through the conserved F or W. Each record gives: V gene, clone size, J gene, D gene, CDR3 DNA, CDR3 protein. The D gene is left open where the match is weak. Size tells how often a clone was seen (once, few, many) or the class of an expanded clone, and some rows leave it out.

V gene: TRBV7-2; clone size: -; J gene: TRBJ1-5; D gene: -; CDR3 DNA: TGTGCCAGCAGCACTGACCGCAATCAGCCCCAGCATTTT; CDR3 protein: CASSTDRNQPQHF
V gene: TRBV2; clone size: once; J gene: TRBJ1-5; D gene: TRBD1; CDR3 DNA: TGTGCCAGCAGGGGAGAACCCGGGACAGCCAATCAGCCCCAGCATTTT; CDR3 protein: CASRGEPGTANQPQHF
V gene: TRBV5-1; clone size: -; J gene: TRBJ1-3; D gene: TRBD1; CDR3 DNA: TGCGCCAGCAGCTTGTCCCCGGGACAGGGGGCAGGGGGAAACACCATATATTTT; CDR3 protein: CASSLSPGQGAGGNTIYF
V gene: TRBV6-5; clone size: few; J gene: TRBJ1-2; D gene: -; CDR3 DNA: TGTGCCAGCAGCCGACAGCCATATGGCTACACCTTC; CDR3 protein: CASSRQPYGYTF
V gene: TRBV9; clone size: -; J gene: TRBJ1-4; D gene: -; CDR3 DNA: TGTGCCAGCAGCGTAGGTGCAGGGGAGAAACTGTTTTTT; CDR3 protein: CASSVGAGEKLFF
V gene: TRBV19; clone size: -; J gene: TRBJ2-7; D gene: -; CDR3 DNA: TGTGCCAGTAGTATCGCGGCAGGGGCCTACGAGCAGTACTTC; CDR3 protein: CASSIAAGAYEQYF
V gene: TRBV6-6; clone size: once; J gene: TRBJ1-5; D gene: -; CDR3 DNA: TGTGCCAGCGGCCCTGGGGGGCCTTGGGATCAGCCCCAGCATTTT; CDR3 protein: CASGPGGPWDQPQHF
V gene: TRBV6-1; clone size: -; J gene: TRBJ1-1; D gene: -; CDR3 DNA: TGTGCCAGCAGCCGATTCGTGACCGAAGCTTTCTTT; CDR3 protein: CASSRFVTEAFF
V gene: TRBV10-3; clone size: -; J gene: TRBJ1-1; D gene: -; CDR3 DNA: TGTGCCATCAGTGAGGGTACCGGGTACCTCACTGAAGCTTTCTTT; CDR3 protein: CAISEGTGYLTEAFF
V gene: TRBV7-2; clone size: -; J gene: TRBJ1-2; D gene: -; CDR3 DNA: TGTGCCAGCACTCTGACGCCTTCTGGCTATGGCTACACCTTC; CDR3 protein: CASTLTPSGYGYTF
V gene: TRBV7-2; clone size: -; J gene: TRBJ1-2; D gene: -; CDR3 DNA: TGTGCCAGCAGCTTTGGTACGGTGAACTATGGCTACACCTTC; CDR3 protein: CASSFGTVNYGYTF
V gene: TRBV30; clone size: -; J gene: TRBJ1-2; D gene: TRBD1; CDR3 DNA: TGTGCCTGGACATCCTGGACAGGGGATTACTATGGCTACACCTTC; CDR3 protein: CAWTSWTGDYYGYTF
V gene: TRBV29-1; clone size: -; J gene: TRBJ2-5; D gene: -; CDR3 DNA: TGCAGCGTTGTTCCGTCCTCAGGGTCTGAGACCCAGTACTTC; CDR3 protein: CSVVPSSGSETQYF
V gene: TRBV29-1; clone size: -; J gene: TRBJ1-2; D gene: -; CDR3 DNA: TGCAGCGTTGAAATGGGTGACTATGGCTACACCTTC; CDR3 protein: CSVEMGDYGYTF
V gene: TRBV27; clone size: -; J gene: TRBJ1-1; D gene: -; CDR3 DNA: TGTGCCAGCAGTTTATTGGGGGATACAGGCTCTGAAGCTTTCTTT; CDR3 protein: CASSLLGDTGSEAFF
V gene: TRBV5-6; clone size: -; J gene: TRBJ2-5; D gene: TRBD1; CDR3 DNA: TGTGCCAGCAGCCTAGGGACAGCCCCCCAAGAGACCCAGTACTTC; CDR3 protein: CASSLGTAPQETQYF
V gene: TRBV11-3; clone size: few; J gene: TRBJ2-2; D gene: -; CDR3 DNA: TGTGCCAGCGCATCCAACACCGGGGAGCTGTTTTTT; CDR3 protein: CASASNTGELFF
V gene: TRBV11-2; clone size: -; J gene: TRBJ1-5; D gene: -; CDR3 DNA: TGTGCCAGCAGCATATCACCGGAGAATCAGCCCCAGCATTTT; CDR3 protein: CASSISPENQPQHF
V gene: TRBV5-1; clone size: -; J gene: TRBJ2-7; D gene: TRBD1; CDR3 DNA: TGCGCCAGCAGCTCATCCGGGACAGGGTCTGTCGAGCAGTACTTC; CDR3 protein: CASSSSGTGSVEQYF
V gene: TRBV9; clone size: few; J gene: TRBJ1-2; D gene: TRBD1; CDR3 DNA: TGTGCCAGCAGCGTAGGGGTACAGGGGAGCTATGGCTACACCTTC; CDR3 protein: CASSVGVQGSYGYTF
V gene: TRBV29-1; clone size: -; J gene: TRBJ2-1; D gene: TRBD1; CDR3 DNA: TGCAGCGTGGTTCTGACAGGGGACGGGGAGCAGTTCTTC; CDR3 protein: CSVVLTGDGEQFF
V gene: TRBV5-1; clone size: -; J gene: TRBJ2-5; D gene: TRBD2; CDR3 DNA: TGCGCCAGCAGCTTGGCCGCAGGACTAGCCCTAGAGACCCAGTACTTC; CDR3 protein: CASSLAAGLALETQYF
V gene: TRBV4-2; clone size: -; J gene: TRBJ2-7; D gene: TRBD1; CDR3 DNA: TGTGCCAGCAGCCAAGCGGGACAGGGGGAAAGCGAGCAGTACTTC; CDR3 protein: CASSQAGQGESEQYF
V gene: TRBV19; clone size: -; J gene: TRBJ1-2; D gene: -; CDR3 DNA: TGTGCCTCAAGGCCCGGGACCAATTACTATGGCTACACCTTC; CDR3 protein: CASRPGTNYYGYTF
V gene: TRBV11-2; clone size: -; J gene: TRBJ2-2; D gene: TRBD2; CDR3 DNA: TGTGCCAGCAGCTTGGGGTCGACTAGCGGAAACACCGGGGAGCTGTTTTTT; CDR3 protein: CASSLGSTSGNTGELFF
V gene: TRBV19; clone size: -; J gene: TRBJ2-7; D gene: -; CDR3 DNA: TGTGCCAGTAGTATCCAGGGTGGTGGCCCCTACGAGCAGTACTTC; CDR3 protein: CASSIQGGGPYEQYF
V gene: TRBV19; clone size: -; J gene: TRBJ2-1; D gene: -; CDR3 DNA: TGTGCCAGTAGTATTGGGGCTGGACCCCCCTACAATGAGCAGTTCTTC; CDR3 protein: CASSIGAGPPYNEQFF
V gene: TRBV4-2; clone size: -; J gene: TRBJ2-1; D gene: -; CDR3 DNA: TGTGCCAGCAGCCAAGATAGGGGCCGACGCACATCGAACAATGAGCAGTTCTTC; CDR3 protein: CASSQDRGRRTSNNEQFF
V gene: TRBV7-2; clone size: few; J gene: TRBJ1-2; D gene: -; CDR3 DNA: TGTGCCAGCAGCTCCCGTCGGGTACTCGATAACTATGGCTACACCTTC; CDR3 protein: CASSSRRVLDNYGYTF
V gene: TRBV5-1; clone size: -; J gene: TRBJ2-3; D gene: TRBD1; CDR3 DNA: TGCGCCAGCAGCGGACAGGGGCGCAGCACAGATACGCAGTATTTT; CDR3 protein: CASSGQGRSTDTQYF
V gene: TRBV4-3; clone size: -; J gene: TRBJ1-2; D gene: -; CDR3 DNA: TGCGCCAGCAGTCTAAGAGACGAGGAGCGCTACACCTTC; CDR3 protein: CASSLRDEERYTF